Each of the 29 T cell receptor beta chains below was sequenced from the same sample in a study of human T cells and chemical hapten exposure. The time point here: pre-sensitization, week 0. Treatment specified: therapeutic diphenylcyclopropenone sensitization with weekly scalp DPC. TCRdb passed the RACE reads through MiXCR, listing each CDR3 protein once. The sample lists about 64,000 distinct CDR3 sequences; about 10% were seen once. The sequencing used whole blood, collected in connection with sensitization to the hapten diphenylcyclopropenone (DPC). These receptors came from a woman aged 40 to 50 with alopecia areata. Some clones in this sample may be carry-over from other donors' samples.

Comments on this clonotype: It may be a read error: a sequence one base away is much more abundant. The CDR3, as DNA: TGTGCCAGCAGTGAACCATCCGGGACAGGGGTCGAGCAGTACTTC. Protein sequence: CASSEPSGTGVEQYF. This rearrangement joins TRBV6-1 to TRBJ2-7, with 10 bases identical to TRBD1. The CDR3 is 15 residues long. Germline values: CDR1 MNHNS, CDR2 SASEGT. J gave up 6 bases and V 2 bases, and 7 bases lay outside the gene matches.

The chain carries TRBV6-6 and TRBJ2-5; TRBD1 matches 9 bases. Germline V CDR1 and CDR2: MNHNY, SVGAGI (reference sequence). The CDR3 is made up of 13 amino acids. V lost 8 bases to trimming and J lost 4 bases; unmatched junction nucleotides: 5. CDR3: CASRGQGTETQYF. CDR3 coding DNA: TGTGCCAGCCGGGGACAGGGCACAGAGACCCAGTACTTC.

This rearrangement joins TRBV30 to TRBJ1-4; TRBD1 might be the D (6 bases). Germline V gives CDR1 GTSNPN, CDR2 SVGIG (reference sequence). This CDR3 is 11 amino acids long. The V end was cut by 8 bases, the J end by 5 bases, with 9 bases between. CDR3 sequence: CAGGENEKLFF. In DNA form, the CDR3 reads TGTGCCGGGGGCGAAAATGAAAAACTGTTTTTT.

This clonotype was counted a few times. The V gene is TRBV5-1, the J gene TRBJ2-1, with TRBD2 matching over 8 bases. The CDR3 is 17 residues long. In germline, CDR1 is SGHRS, CDR2 YFSETQ. The trim removed 1 base at V and 0 bases at J, leaving 6 bases unmatched. The CDR3 is CASSLWSSGYSYNEQFF. CDR3 DNA sequence: TGCGCCAGCAGCTTGTGGTCTAGCGGGTACTCCTACAATGAGCAGTTCTTC.

This clonotype was observed many times. J is TRBJ1-1 and V is TRBV6-5, with a possible D match to TRBD1 (5 bases). Germline CDR1 reads MNHEY; CDR2 reads SVGAGI. The CDR3 runs to 11 residues. The CDR3 sequence: CTVGWGAEAFF. CDR3 DNA sequence: TGTACGGTGGGATGGGGCGCTGAAGCTTTCTTT.

This clonotype was seen ten or more times. The chain recombines TRBV19 with TRBJ2-1; D is perhaps TRBD2 (7 bases). The V end lost 4 bases, the J end lost 8 bases, and 18 bases lay between the germline ends. The CDR3 has 15 residues. Germline values: CDR1 LNHDA, CDR2 SQIVND (reference sequence). In DNA form, the CDR3 reads TGTGCCAGTAGTACCCTCGGGGGCGGGGGATATGAGCAGTTCTTC. This codes for CASSTLGGGGYEQFF. Full variable domain (missing parts from reference TRBV19 and TRBJ2-1): DGGITQSPKYLFRKEGQNVTLSCEQNLNHDAMYWYRQDPGQGLRLIYYSQIVNDFQKGDIAEGYSVSREKKESFPLTVTSAQKNPTAFYLCASSTLGGGGYEQFFGPGTRLTVL.

This clonotype was seen a few times. The chain has TRBV20-1 and TRBJ1-2, with TRBD1 identical over 8 bases. With V trimmed by 3 bases and J by 2 bases, 5 bases remained unmatched. Per germline, CDR1 DFQATT and CDR2 SNEGSKA (reference sequence). The CDR3 spans 14 residues. The CDR3 nucleotides are TGCAGTGCTAGTCCGACAGGGGTAAACTATGGCTACACCTTC. Translating gives CSASPTGVNYGYTF.

This clonotype was detected only a few times. The J gene is TRBJ2-7, the V gene TRBV6-2 or TRBV6-3; the D gene could be TRBD1 or TRBD2 (5 bases each). Germline CDR1 and CDR2: MNHEY and SVGEGT. The V and J ends lost 0 bases and 2 bases respectively, with 11 bases between them. This CDR3 is built from 15 residues. The CDR3 protein is CASSYSEGNPYEQYF. For the CDR3, the DNA is TGTGCCAGCAGTTACTCTGAGGGGAACCCCTACGAGCAGTACTTC.

The V and J genes are TRBV28 and TRBJ1-1; D remains unclear. This CDR3 spans 12 amino acids. Trimming stripped 5 bases from V and 4 bases from J, with 8 bases between. Germline V lookup: CDR1 MDHEN, CDR2 SYDVKM. In DNA form, the CDR3 reads TGTGCCAGCAGTGTCAGCGGCACTGAAGCTTTCTTT. As protein: CASSVSGTEAFF.

The chain has TRBV2 and TRBJ2-6; no clear D gene. The CDR3 extends over 17 amino acids. V lost 4 bases to trimming and J lost 0 bases, with 13 bases between them. CDR1 is SNHLY, CDR2 FYNNEI, per germline. The CDR3 bases are TGTGCCAGCAGTGGCCCCCTTTTGGTCTCTGGGGCCAACGTCCTGACTTTC. Amino acids: CASSGPLLVSGANVLTF. The full variable domain, completed using reference TRBV2 and TRBJ2-6, is EPEVTQTPSHQVTQMGQEVILRCVPISNHLYFYWYRQILGQKVEFLVSFYNNEISEKSEIFDDQFSVERPDGSNFTLKIRSTKLEDSAMYFCASSGPLLVSGANVLTFGAGSRLTVL.

Points on this clonotype: This clone may be a read error of a much larger clone one base away. In nucleotides, the CDR3 is TGTGCCAGTAGTACGGGGGGCGGCAATCAGCCCCAGCGTTTT. Translating gives CASSTGGGNQPQRF. The rearrangement joins TRBV19 to TRBJ1-5, with a weak D call TRBD1 (6 bases). The CDR3 spans 14 residues. The germline V gene encodes CDR1 LNHDA and CDR2 SQIVND (reference sequence). The full variable domain, in which reference TRBV19 and TRBJ1-5 provide the parts outside the CDR3, is DGGITQSPKYLFRKEGQNVTLSCEQNLNHDAMYWYRQDPGQGLRLIYYSQIVNDFQKGDIAEGYSVSREKKESFPLTVTSAQKNPTAFYLCASSTGGGNQPQRFGDGTRLSIL.

This clonotype was observed at least ten times. The CDR3 coding sequence is TGTGCCAGTAGTCCCGGGGGTTCCTACAATGAGCAGTTCTTC. Residues: CASSPGGSYNEQFF. V and J are TRBV19 and TRBJ2-1, with D possibly matching TRBD2 (6 bases). CDR3 length: 14 residues. Germline V gene lookup returns CDR1 LNHDA and CDR2 SQIVND (reference sequence). V was shortened by 5 bases and J by 1 base, with 9 bases between the two germline ends.

V and J are TRBV10-2 and TRBJ1-1; D might be TRBD1 (6 bases). Germline CDR1 and CDR2: WSHSY and SAAADI. The CDR3 extends over 14 amino acids. V shed 2 bases and J shed 5 bases, with 12 bases lying between them. CDR3 sequence: CASSEVQGGTEAFF. DNA of the CDR3: TGCGCCAGCAGTGAGGTACAGGGAGGGACTGAAGCTTTCTTT.

V is TRBV24-1 and J is TRBJ2-5, with D perhaps TRBD1 (6 bases). Trimming left V 2 bases short and J 2 bases short, with 14 bases between. In germline, CDR1 is KGHDR, CDR2 SFDVKD. The CDR3 length is 16 residues. CDR3 DNA sequence: TGTGCCACCAGTGATTACACGGACAGTGGACAAGAGACCCAGTACTTC. Amino acid sequence: CATSDYTDSGQETQYF.

The table lists this clonotype with many counts. The chain combines TRBV6-2 or TRBV6-3 with TRBJ1-1, with D hard to call. The CDR3 sequence is 14 residues long. In germline, CDR1 is MNHEY, CDR2 SVGEGT. V lost 0 bases to trimming and J lost 0 bases, with 5 bases between them. CDR3 sequence (DNA): TGTGCCAGCAGTTACTCGGGGATGAACACTGAAGCTTTCTTT. Translated, it gives CASSYSGMNTEAFF.

This clonotype was detected ten times or more. The chain couples TRBV5-4 to TRBJ1-1, with D perhaps matching TRBD1 (6 bases). Germline-derived CDR1 and CDR2 are SGHNT and YYREEE (reference sequence). Trimming shortened V by 0 bases and J by 1 base, and 10 bases separated the two germline ends. This CDR3 contains 15 residues. The CDR3 protein is CASSLGTVRNTEAFF. CDR3 DNA: TGTGCCAGCAGCTTGGGGACAGTACGGAACACTGAAGCTTTCTTT.

This clonotype was detected once. This chain's CDR3 is CSADGLTRRDTQYF. DNA for the CDR3: TGCAGTGCTGACGGACTGACTAGAAGAGATACGCAGTATTTT. The V call is TRBV20-1, the J call TRBJ2-3; TRBD2 is a possible D gene (6 bases). Germline CDR1 DFQATT, CDR2 SNEGSKA (reference sequence). Trimming shortened V by 5 bases and J by 5 bases, and 17 bases separated the two germline ends. The length of the CDR3 is 14 residues.

DNA for the CDR3: TGTGCCATAGTGGAGAACACTGAAGCTTTCTTT. Translating it yields CAIVENTEAFF. The gene calls are TRBV30 and TRBJ1-1, with unresolved D. CDR1 and CDR2 from the germline V gene are GTSNPN and SVGIG (reference sequence). Trimming pared 8 bases from V and 1 base from J, leaving 8 bases between. CDR3 size: 11 residues.

This clonotype has only a few counts. The chain joins TRBV5-6 to TRBJ2-2, with 8 bases aligning to TRBD1. CDR1 is SGHDT and CDR2 is YYEEEE in the germline V gene. Trimming took 3 bases from V and 3 from J; bases not matched to a gene: 7. The CDR3 covers 16 residues. The CDR3 DNA reads as TGTGCCAGCAGCTCACGCAGGGGGCAGGACACCGGGGAGCTGTTTTTT. Encoded protein: CASSSRRGQDTGELFF.

This clonotype was found many times. The CDR3 here is CASSQARGSKETQYF. In nucleotides, the CDR3 is TGTGCCAGCAGCCAAGCTCGGGGTAGTAAAGAGACCCAGTACTTC. This chain joins TRBV14 and TRBJ2-5; possible D gene TRBD2, 5 bases. CDR3 length: 15 amino acids. V lost 1 base and J 3 bases, leaving 12 bases between the germline ends. Germline V gene lookup returns CDR1 SGHDN and CDR2 FVKESK.

This clonotype has a handful of counts. The CDR3 protein is CSAEGTGYGYTF. The CDR3 DNA is TGCAGTGCTGAAGGGACAGGGTATGGCTACACCTTC. This chain links TRBV20-1 with TRBJ1-2, with 9 bases aligning to TRBD1. The CDR3 has 12 amino acids. V lost 5 bases, J lost 5 bases, and 3 bases stayed unmatched. Per the germline V gene, CDR1 is DFQATT and CDR2 is SNEGSKA (reference sequence).

This clonotype occurred many times. This chain joins TRBV29-1 and TRBJ2-2; no definite D call. V dropped 3 bases and J dropped 5 bases, with 7 bases sitting between them. This CDR3 is built from 12 residues. Germline V gene lookup returns CDR1 SQVTM and CDR2 ANQGSEA. CDR3 bases: TGCAGCGTTGATAAACGGACCGGGGAGCTGTTTTTT. The encoded protein is CSVDKRTGELFF.

This clonotype was counted only a few times. The chain combines TRBV30 with TRBJ1-5; 11 bases are a match to TRBD1. This CDR3 is built from 15 residues. The V gene's germline CDR1 is GTSNPN and CDR2 SVGIG (reference sequence). Trimming at V came to 1 base and at J to 2 bases, leaving 1 base not matched to a gene. CDR3: CAWSEGQGGNQPQHF. CDR3 sequence (DNA): TGTGCCTGGAGTGAGGGACAGGGGGGCAATCAGCCCCAGCATTTT.

This clonotype showed up just a few times. J is TRBJ2-2 and V is TRBV27, with D possibly matching TRBD1 (6 bases). Trimming removed 3 bases at V and 0 bases at J, with 17 bases between. There are 18 residues in the CDR3. Germline CDR1 and CDR2: MNHEY and SMNVEV (reference sequence). The chain's CDR3 is CASSLPPLQGPNTGELFF. CDR3 nucleotide sequence: TGTGCCAGCAGTTTGCCTCCCTTACAGGGACCGAACACCGGGGAGCTGTTTTTT.

This clonotype was counted many times. J is TRBJ2-7 and V is TRBV28; D is ambiguous. The CDR3 has 12 amino acids. Germline CDR1 MDHEN, CDR2 SYDVKM. V lost 6 bases to trimming and J lost 4 bases, with 10 bases between them. DNA of the CDR3: TGTGCCAGCAGCGTAGGGTCTTACGAGCAGTACTTC. This encodes CASSVGSYEQYF. Variable domain in full (rest from reference TRBV28 and TRBJ2-7): DVKVTQSSRYLVKRTGEKVFLECVQDMDHENMFWYRQDPGLGLRLIYFSYDVKMKEKGDIPEGYSVSREKKERFSLILESASTNQTSMYLCASSVGSYEQYFGPGTRLTVT.

V usage is TRBV4-3 and J usage is TRBJ1-2, with TRBD1 identical over 11 bases. Germline values: CDR1 LGHNA, CDR2 YSLEER. This CDR3 comprises 17 residues. The ends lost 6 bases at V and 3 bases at J; junction bases unmatched: 12. The CDR3 nucleotides read TGCGCCAGCAGACCCCGGACAGGGGGCGCATACGACTATGGCTACACCTTC. Its translation is CASRPRTGGAYDYGYTF.

This clonotype has at least ten counts. The CDR3 loop reads CASSLDRGTEAFF. The CDR3 DNA sequence: TGTGCCAGTAGTCTCGACAGGGGGACTGAAGCTTTCTTT. The chain is built from TRBV19 and TRBJ1-1; 9 positions match TRBD1. The CDR3 is 13 amino acids. V trimming: 5 bases; J trimming: 5 bases; junction bases outside the gene matches: 3. The germline CDR1 and CDR2 sequences are LNHDA and SQIVND (reference sequence).

The chain couples TRBV14 to TRBJ1-2; 7 nucleotides line up with TRBD1. Germline loops: CDR1 SGHDN, CDR2 FVKESK. The CDR3 spans 13 residues. V shed 4 bases and J 7 bases; nucleotides not matched to a gene: 6. Here the CDR3 DNA reads TGTGCCAGCAGCCCCCAGACAGGGAGTGGCTACACCTTC. Translated, it gives CASSPQTGSGYTF.

The rearrangement uses TRBV12-3 or TRBV12-4 and TRBJ1-6, with D possibly TRBD1 on 5 matching bases. The CDR3 is made up of 13 amino acids. V was clipped by 5 bases and J by 4 bases, with 6 bases between them. CDR3 bases: TGTGCCAGCAGTGGGGGGTATAATTCACCCCTCCACTTT. It translates to CASSGGYNSPLHF.